This TCR beta chain was sequenced during a study of vaccination and CD4 T cells after COVID-19. Notes on this clonotype: Its matching antigen is unknown.

Treatment here: approximately 10-day PBMC culture with coronavirus spike peptide pools or control peptides (ViraFEST assay). The Oncomine TCR Beta short-read assay sequenced DNA from cultured CD4+ T cells. TCRdb re-called the PCR reads through MiXCR, storing one row per CDR3 protein. The sample records about 20,000 distinct CDR3 sequences, 47% being singletons. The receptor was isolated from a human donor with COVID-19. The sequenced material came from cultured CD4+ T cells from blood.

CDR3 DNA: TGCGCCAGCAGCTTGGCGGAGACCTATGGCTACACCTTC. Translation gives CASSLAETYGYTF. The J gene is TRBJ1-2, the V gene TRBV5-1; D is unresolved. The CDR3 spans 13 residues. Germline V lookup: CDR1 SGHRS, CDR2 YFSETQ. V was trimmed by 0 bases and J by 4 bases, leaving 7 bases between them.